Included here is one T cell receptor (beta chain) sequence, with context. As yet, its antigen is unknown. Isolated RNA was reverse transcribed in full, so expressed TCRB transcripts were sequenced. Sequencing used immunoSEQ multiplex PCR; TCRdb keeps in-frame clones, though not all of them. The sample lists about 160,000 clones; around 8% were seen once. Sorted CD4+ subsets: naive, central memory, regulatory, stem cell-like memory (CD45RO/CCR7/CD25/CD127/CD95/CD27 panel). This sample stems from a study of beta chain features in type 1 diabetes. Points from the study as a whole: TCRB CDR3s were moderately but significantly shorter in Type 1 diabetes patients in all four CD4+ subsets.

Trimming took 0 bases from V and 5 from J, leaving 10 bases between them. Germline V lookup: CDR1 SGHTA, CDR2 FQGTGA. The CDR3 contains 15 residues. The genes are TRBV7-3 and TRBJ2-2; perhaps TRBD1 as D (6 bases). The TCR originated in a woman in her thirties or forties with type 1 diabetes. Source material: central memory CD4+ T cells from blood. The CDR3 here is CASSLTAGETGELFF. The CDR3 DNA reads TGTGCCAGCAGCTTAACCGCAGGGGAGACCGGGGAGCTGTTTTTT.